These 7 T cell receptor beta chains were all obtained from the same sample, sequenced in a study of blood T cell repertoires in COVID-19. The table came from immunoSEQ multiplex PCR; TCRdb's copy has only in-frame clones and leaves some out. Here the sample spans 95,000 to 100,000 clones, 85% being singletons. The material sequenced was peripheral blood. The receptors come from a woman in her sixties or seventies with active or convalescent COVID-19.

This chain connects TRBV19 to TRBJ2-2; 11 bases match TRBD2. Trimming cost V 5 bases and J 0 bases; bases outside gene matches: 11. The CDR3 contains 19 residues. CDR1 is LNHDA and CDR2 is SQIVND in the germline V gene (reference sequence). The CDR3 DNA sequence: TGTGCCAGTAGTTCCTCGGGACTAGCGGTGATCGCGAACACCGGGGAGCTGTTTTTT. Its protein is CASSSSGLAVIANTGELFF.

V usage is TRBV2 and J usage is TRBJ1-6; D is unresolved. Per the germline V gene, CDR1 is SNHLY and CDR2 is FYNNEI. The CDR3 covers 13 residues. Trimming shortened V by 7 bases and J by 8 bases, and 12 bases separated the two germline ends. The CDR3 here is CASTQRIDSPLHF. CDR3 coding DNA: TGTGCCAGCACCCAACGAATAGATTCACCCCTCCACTTT.

This sequence joins TRBV2 and TRBJ2-3; 8 positions match TRBD2. The CDR3 has 14 residues. The germline V gene has CDR1 SNHLY and CDR2 FYNNEI. Trimming cost V 7 bases and J 2 bases; bases outside gene matches: 5. This chain's CDR3 is CASTQTSATDTQYF. CDR3 coding DNA: TGTGCCAGCACCCAGACTAGCGCCACAGATACGCAGTATTTT.

The gene calls are TRBV5-4 and TRBJ2-7, with 7 bases that match TRBD2. The V and J ends lost 4 bases and 4 bases, in that order; junction bases with no gene match: 11. Germline V gene data show CDR1 as SGHNT and CDR2 as YYREEE (reference sequence). The CDR3 has 15 amino acids. CDR3 in amino acids: CASSPGGMGKYEQYF. CDR3 coding DNA: TGTGCCAGCAGCCCGGGAGGTATGGGGAAATACGAGCAGTACTTC.

The V and J genes are TRBV5-5 and TRBJ1-3; tentative D call: TRBD1 (5 bases). Trimming left V 1 base short and J 6 bases short, with 11 bases between. The CDR3 loop spans 14 amino acids. Germline V gene sequence: CDR1 SGHKS, CDR2 YYEKEE (reference sequence). CDR3 nucleotide sequence: TGTGCCAGCAGCTTGTGGGCGGGGGAAAACACCATATATTTT. This gives the protein CASSLWAGENTIYF.

The J gene is TRBJ1-3, the V gene TRBV10-3; 7 bases are a match to TRBD1. The trim removed 7 bases at V and 4 bases at J, leaving 4 bases unmatched. CDR1 ENHRY and CDR2 SYGVKD come from the germline V gene. The CDR3 extends over 13 amino acids. CDR3 protein: CAITPGQGNTIYF. CDR3 DNA: TGTGCCATCACTCCGGGACAGGGAAACACCATATATTTT.

This clone has just one count. The chain is built from TRBV2 and TRBJ2-2, with 9 bases lining up with TRBD2. Germline values: CDR1 SNHLY, CDR2 FYNNEI. J gave up 4 bases and V 6 bases, and 12 bases lay outside the gene matches. The CDR3 extends over 17 amino acids. The CDR3 DNA is TGTGCCAGCAGATCAGGAGCGGGGGGCTTGGTCACCGGGGAGCTGTTTTTT. Amino acid sequence: CASRSGAGGLVTGELFF.